The sequence of this TCR beta chain was determined in a study of blood T cells in healthy people across ages. The germline V gene has CDR1 SEHNR and CDR2 FQNEAQ (reference sequence). This CDR3 has 16 amino acids. The V gene lost 5 bases and the J gene lost 0 bases, with 17 bases spanning the gap. Broader study findings: Diversity of TCR beta per million T cells declined in a roughly linear way with age.

Primers used in a second PCR of roughly 7 to 11 cycles were a sample-barcoded 5' primer and a J-beta primer mix. TCRdb processed the 5' RACE reads anew with MiXCR; each CDR3 protein has one entry. In the table there are 800,000 or so distinct CDR3 sequences, around 45% of which are singletons. This clonotype turned up a few times. What it binds is not known. The sample comprised blood. The chain carries TRBV7-9 and TRBJ2-7, with D maybe TRBD1 (6 bases). The sequence was obtained from a man of 80 years or more in good health. CDR3 in amino acids: CASSPSGGRSSYEQYF. For the CDR3, the DNA is TGTGCCAGCAGCCCTTCTGGGGGCAGGAGCTCCTACGAGCAGTACTTC.